The source of this T cell receptor (beta chain) is a study of CD8 T cells in Susac syndrome. Study-wide results and limits: The study's TCR sequencing and HLA analysis covered a relatively small number of individuals, and the study acknowledged this.

The CDR3 is 17 residues long. Germline V CDR1 and CDR2: LNHNV, YYDKDF (reference sequence). V lost 0 bases and J 6 bases, leaving 18 bases between the germline ends. As for this clonotype: Its specificity is unknown.

CD8+ and CD4+ T cells circulating in blood were sequenced for TCR beta. Age- and sex-matched healthy donors served as the control group. Reverse transcription of roughly 0.5 to 1 ug RNA used random hexamers. TCR beta CDR3 was amplified by immunoSEQ multiplex PCR. This amplification extended across 54 Vbeta and 13 Jbeta segments. In TCRdb, the immunoSEQ multiplex PCR reads were re-called with MiXCR into one record per CDR3 protein. This repertoire shows 100,000 or so distinct CDR3 sequences, around 90% found once; its top ten account for 0.11% to 0.15%. The V gene is TRBV15, the J gene TRBJ2-1, with D tentatively TRBD1 (6 bases). The TCR sequence derives from a human donor in good health. The material sequenced was CD4+ T cells from PBMCs. CDR3 region: CATSRDVARGPGNEQFF. In nucleotides, the CDR3 is TGTGCCACCAGCAGAGACGTGGCCAGGGGACCGGGCAATGAGCAGTTCTTC.